One T cell receptor (beta chain) is described in this entry. This record comes from a study of T-cell reconstitution after alpha-beta-depleted transplantation in children. The germline V gene encodes CDR1 SGDLS and CDR2 YYNGEE. The CDR3 spans 14 residues. Trimming left V 0 bases short and J 6 bases short, with 10 bases between. Preparation of the TCRbeta library used unique molecular identifiers. Via MiXCR, TCRdb re-called the PCR reads, giving one row per CDR3 protein. Of about 610,000 distinct CDR3 sequences listed, roughly a tenth are singletons. The sample here was PBMCs from the stem cell graft donor, taken from the stem cell graft. This sequence was found in a human donor who donated a stem cell graft to a child with acute myeloid leukemia. The V call is TRBV9, the J call TRBJ2-1; D is perhaps TRBD2 (6 bases). CDR3 amino acids: CASSVAGSPNEQFF. The CDR3, as DNA: TGTGCCAGCAGCGTAGCCGGGAGCCCCAATGAGCAGTTCTTC.